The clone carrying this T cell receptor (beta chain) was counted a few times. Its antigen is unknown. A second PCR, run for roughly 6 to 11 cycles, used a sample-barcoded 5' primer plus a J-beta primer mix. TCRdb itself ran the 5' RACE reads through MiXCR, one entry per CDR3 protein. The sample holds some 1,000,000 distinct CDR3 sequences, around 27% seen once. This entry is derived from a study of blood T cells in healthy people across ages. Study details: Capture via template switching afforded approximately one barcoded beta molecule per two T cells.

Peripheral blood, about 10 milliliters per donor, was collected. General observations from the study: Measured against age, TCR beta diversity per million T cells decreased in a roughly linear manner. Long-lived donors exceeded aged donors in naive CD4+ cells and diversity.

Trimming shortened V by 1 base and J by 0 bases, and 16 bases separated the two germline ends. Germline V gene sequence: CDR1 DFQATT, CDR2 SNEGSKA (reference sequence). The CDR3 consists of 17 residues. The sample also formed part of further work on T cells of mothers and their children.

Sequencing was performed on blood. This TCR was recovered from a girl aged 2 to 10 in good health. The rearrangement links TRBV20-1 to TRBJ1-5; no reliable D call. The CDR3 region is CSARAVRVWYSNQPQHF. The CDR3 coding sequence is TGCAGTGCTAGAGCGGTTCGGGTATGGTATAGCAATCAGCCCCAGCATTTT.